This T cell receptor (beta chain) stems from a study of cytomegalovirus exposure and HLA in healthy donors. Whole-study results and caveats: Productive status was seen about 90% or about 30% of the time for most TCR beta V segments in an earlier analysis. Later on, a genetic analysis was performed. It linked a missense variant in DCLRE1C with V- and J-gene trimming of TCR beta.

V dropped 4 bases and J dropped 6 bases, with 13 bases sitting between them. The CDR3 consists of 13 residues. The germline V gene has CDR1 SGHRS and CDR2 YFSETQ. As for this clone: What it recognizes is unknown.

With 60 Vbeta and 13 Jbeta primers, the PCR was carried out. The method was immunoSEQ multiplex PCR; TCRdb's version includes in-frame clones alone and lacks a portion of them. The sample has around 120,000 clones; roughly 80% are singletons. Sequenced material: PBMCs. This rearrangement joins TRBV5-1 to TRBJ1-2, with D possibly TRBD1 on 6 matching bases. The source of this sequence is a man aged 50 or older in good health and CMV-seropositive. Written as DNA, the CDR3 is TGCGCCAGCAGCGGCCCAGGGGCGCATGGCTACACCTTC. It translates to CASSGPGAHGYTF.